The TCR beta chain under discussion was sequenced for a study of neurological immune-mediated disorders (dated by TCRdb to between 2018 and 2021). Context from the whole study: Among the approximately 35 multiple sclerosis patients, approximately 31 had relapsing-remitting MS and 3 had secondary progressive MS. The study compared peripheral blood TCR-beta repertoires of HTLV-I-associated myelopathy (HAM/TSP) patients, multiple sclerosis patients and healthy controls using UMI-based sequencing. Alongside PBMC samples, the set of some 98 TCR-beta libraries contained longitudinal samples, technical triplicates, and paired CD4+ and CD8+ T-cell subsets that had been sorted. The cohort included roughly 71 subjects: some 14 with HAM/TSP, about 35 with multiple sclerosis, and around 20 healthy controls.

V is pruned by 6 bases and J by 2 bases, leaving 10 bases of the junction without a gene match. From a lookup of the germline V gene (reference sequence), CDR1 and CDR2 are DFQATT and SNEGSKA. The CDR3 goes from the cysteine to the phenylalanine over 15 residues. Solely the CDR3 DNA is kept, with 45 bases framed from the first base. Libraries from unsorted PBMCs were made from 2 million PBMCs kept in RNAlater at -80 degrees C until RNA extraction. The multiple sclerosis patients were enrolled in a US clinical protocol that used magnetic resonance imaging to evaluate disease progression. PBMCs were separated from peripheral blood using Ficoll-Hypaque density gradient centrifugation and then cryopreserved in liquid nitrogen. This clonotype was observed many times. Its target antigen remains unknown. No qualities accompany the bases; no much larger clone lies one base away. cDNA synthesis used template-switch 5'RACE with a primer carrying a 10-nucleotide random unique molecular identifier tagging each TCR transcript. Each sequencing run produced over 160 million TCR-beta sequences covering 15-18 subjects. The RNeasy kit was used for extraction of total RNA. The KAPA Real-time Library Amplification kit was used to amplify TCR-beta VDJ regions with primers for the TCR constant region and the 5'RACE anchor. A first PCR added sample indexes and Illumina adaptors, and a second PCR then raised library yield. After purification with Ampure beads, the TCR product of roughly 650 bp was size-selected on a 2% E-gel SizeSelection system. Before pooling, library quality was checked on a Bioanalyzer, concentration was measured with Qubit, and libraries were quantified with the Kapa Library Quantification kit. An Illumina HiSeq 2500 was used to sequence the libraries paired-end at 2 x 150 bp. To increase sequence diversity, about 25-30% phiX was spiked into each library pool. As for how the authors treated the data: Quality-filtered reads were processed with the UMI-based MiGEC pipeline, which removed over 75% of raw TCR sequences during error correction. VDJ genes were aligned to IMGT germline references, and clonotypes were defined by unique CDR3 amino acid sequence plus V-J genes. Clonal expansion, Shannon diversity and CDR3 relatedness were evaluated with VDJtools (CalcPairwiseDistances, ClusterSamples), while phylogenetic trees were built in CLCbio workbench. A clone was classed as expanded if it had 8 or more unique UMIs, a cutoff based on coefficient-of-variation modelling across technical triplicates. The raw public reads went through TCRdb reprocessing: fastp at Q25, MiXCR clone calling, in-frame beta chains kept. Rows are unified per CDR3 protein, each entry keeping the most common DNA and genes. None of the V and J calls come from the authors' own analysis; TCRdb made them. Counted in this sample were under 45,000 distinct CDR3 sequences; 3.5% to 4.5% of them appeared once. Of the sample, 2% to 2.5% is held by the ten largest clones.

General study outcomes and caveats: No identical CDR3 amino acid sequences were shared among expanded clones across subjects, suggesting private TCR-beta repertoires in all groups. In a phylogenetic analysis, the repertoires of 18 out of 34 MS patients fell into a single cluster of related CDR3 sequences, pointing to a possible signature at the repertoire level. TCR clonal expansion was highest in HAM/TSP patients and lowest in MS patients, with MS patients falling below even healthy controls. The MS cluster showed no association with clinical or MRI features, and the authors stated that larger cohorts are needed.

The chain joins TRBV20-1 to TRBJ2-5; TRBD2 matches 9 bases in the middle. Sequenced material: PBMCs. This TCR came from a man younger than 45 with multiple sclerosis. The nucleotide sequence is TGCAGTGCCCCCGTAGCTAGCGGGGTGCAAGAGACCCAGTACTTC. This encodes CSAPVASGVQETQYF.